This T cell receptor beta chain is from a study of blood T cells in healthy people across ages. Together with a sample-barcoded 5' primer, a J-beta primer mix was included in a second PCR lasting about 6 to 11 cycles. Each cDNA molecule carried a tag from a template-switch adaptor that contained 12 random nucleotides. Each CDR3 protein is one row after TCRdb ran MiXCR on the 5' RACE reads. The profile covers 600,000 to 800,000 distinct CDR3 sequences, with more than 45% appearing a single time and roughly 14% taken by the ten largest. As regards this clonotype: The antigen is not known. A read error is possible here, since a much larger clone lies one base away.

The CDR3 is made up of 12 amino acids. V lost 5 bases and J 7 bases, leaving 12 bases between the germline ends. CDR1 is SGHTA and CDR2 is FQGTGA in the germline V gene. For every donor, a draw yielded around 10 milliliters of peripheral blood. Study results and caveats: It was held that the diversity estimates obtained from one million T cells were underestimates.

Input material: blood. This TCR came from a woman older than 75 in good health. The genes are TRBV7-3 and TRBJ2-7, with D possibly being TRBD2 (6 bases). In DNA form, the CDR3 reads TGTGCCAGCAGCCCAATGGGGGGTGAGCAGTACTTC. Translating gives CASSPMGGEQYF.